This T cell receptor (beta chain) is from a study of STAT5B mutations in CD4+ large granular lymphocyte leukemia. In the study overall: Healthy donors showed HLA-associated enrichment of the CDR3 'QG' motif.

This clone was seen a few times. Germline CDR1 reads SGHNT; CDR2 reads YENEEA. The CDR3 runs to 16 residues. The V end was cut by 0 bases, the J end by 2 bases, with 13 bases between. Sequencing used immunoSEQ multiplex PCR; TCRdb keeps in-frame clones, though not all of them. The repertoire holds over 25,000 clones, with roughly 74% as singletons. The chain has TRBV11-3 and TRBJ1-2, with D uncertain. The sequenced sample was CD4+ T cells from blood buffy coats. The receptor's source is a human donor in good health. CDR3 sequence: CASSLEGRGGNYGYTF. The CDR3, as DNA: TGTGCCAGCAGCTTAGAGGGCCGGGGAGGGAACTATGGCTACACCTTC.